These 24 T cell receptor beta chains were all obtained from the same sample, sequenced in a study of blood T cell repertoires in COVID-19. Measured with immunoSEQ multiplex PCR; TCRdb has only the in-frame clones, and not every one. The sample contains 200,000 to 250,000 clones, 84% of which appear only once. Sample: peripheral blood. Source of these receptors: a man between 45 and 60 years old with active or convalescent COVID-19.

V gene TRBV6-2 or TRBV6-3 combines with J gene TRBJ1-2, with D perhaps matching TRBD1 (6 bases). Germline V gives CDR1 MNHEY, CDR2 SVGEGT. CDR3 length: 14 residues. The ends were cut back, 2 bases at V and 6 bases at J, with 13 bases in the middle. CDR3 loop: CASSYGGGSHGYTF. DNA of the CDR3: TGTGCCAGCAGTTACGGCGGGGGCTCCCATGGCTACACCTTC.

The chain carries TRBV7-2 and TRBJ2-4, with 7 bases that match TRBD1. Looked up from germline, CDR1 is SGHTA and CDR2 is FQGNSA. Trimming took 7 bases from V and 5 from J; bases not matched to a gene: 8. CDR3 length: 14 amino acids. The CDR3 here is CASTPTGVENIQYF. CDR3 coding DNA: TGTGCCAGCACCCCCACAGGGGTGGAAAACATTCAGTACTTC.

J is TRBJ1-5 and V is TRBV10-1; maybe TRBD1 (5 bases). The length of the CDR3 is 17 residues. Trimming stripped 0 bases from V and 0 bases from J, with 12 bases between. The germline V gene has CDR1 WNHNN and CDR2 SYGVQD (reference sequence). In DNA, the CDR3 is TGCGCCAGCAGTGAGTCCAGGGTAAGGAATAGCAATCAGCCCCAGCATTTT. It encodes CASSESRVRNSNQPQHF.

The chain uses TRBV28 and TRBJ1-2; unclear D gene. V was cut by 2 bases and J by 0 bases, with 7 bases left in between. This CDR3 is 14 amino acids long. Germline V lookup: CDR1 MDHEN, CDR2 SYDVKM. This CDR3 is CASSLRQANYGYTF. CDR3 sequence (DNA): TGTGCCAGCAGTTTACGGCAGGCTAACTATGGCTACACCTTC.

CDR3 protein: CASSEPGGPQYF. CDR3 DNA sequence: TGTGCCAGCAGTGAACCCGGGGGTCCGCAGTATTTT. The chain employs TRBV2 and TRBJ2-3, with D tentatively TRBD2 (6 bases). The V and J ends lost 2 bases and 10 bases respectively, with 10 bases between them. The CDR3 length is 12 residues. The germline V gene encodes CDR1 SNHLY and CDR2 FYNNEI.

The rearrangement joins TRBV7-2 to TRBJ1-6; 7 bases line up with TRBD1. Trimming removed 1 base from V and 13 bases from J; junction bases left unmatched: 13. Germline loops: CDR1 SGHTA, CDR2 FQGNSA. This CDR3 is built from 16 residues. In DNA, the CDR3 is TGTGCCAGCAGCTTAGACTCCGGGACAGAGGCCAACCCCCTCCACTTT. As protein: CASSLDSGTEANPLHF.

The chain joins TRBV4-3 to TRBJ2-7; 10 bases match TRBD2. This CDR3 has 16 amino acids. Germline CDR1 and CDR2: LGHNA and YSLEER. V shed 1 base, J shed 0 bases, and the junction held 3 bases outside the gene matches. CDR3 in amino acids: CASSQGASGSSYEQYF. The CDR3 DNA reads as TGCGCCAGCAGCCAAGGGGCTAGCGGGAGCTCCTACGAGCAGTACTTC.

This chain connects TRBV5-5 to TRBJ2-7; perhaps TRBD1 as D (6 bases). The V gene lost 2 bases and the J gene lost 9 bases, with 12 bases spanning the gap. The CDR3 is 12 amino acids. Germline-derived CDR1 and CDR2 are SGHKS and YYEKEE (reference sequence). The chain's CDR3 is CASSFQGTSQYV. In nucleotides, the CDR3 is TGTGCCAGCAGCTTCCAAGGGACATCGCAGTACGTC.

The V gene is TRBV4-1, the J gene TRBJ1-2; D unclear. Trimming left V 4 bases short and J 1 base short, with 13 bases between. Germline loops: CDR1 MGHRA, CDR2 YSYEKL. This CDR3 is built from 15 residues. CDR3 DNA: TGCGCCAGCAGCCGGATACAGAGCTTTAACTATGGCTACACCTTC. Amino acid sequence: CASSRIQSFNYGYTF.

This clone is a singleton in its sample. This chain uses TRBV5-1 with TRBJ2-5, with 7 bases fitting TRBD2. Trimming took 0 bases from V and 3 from J; bases not matched to a gene: 5. Germline V CDR1 and CDR2: SGHRS, YFSETQ. This CDR3 is 15 amino acids long. CDR3 sequence: CASSLGTAGEETQYF. In nucleotides, the CDR3 is TGCGCCAGCAGCTTGGGAACGGCGGGGGAAGAGACCCAGTACTTC.

This chain joins TRBV6-2 or TRBV6-3 and TRBJ1-2; D ambiguous. The CDR3 contains 12 residues. V dropped 4 bases and J dropped 6 bases, with 9 bases sitting between them. Germline V gene lookup returns CDR1 MNHEY and CDR2 SVGEGT. CDR3 DNA sequence: TGTGCCAGCAGTTTATGGAGAAATGGCTACACCTTC. Translation: CASSLWRNGYTF.

In this sample, this clone turned up once. The V call is TRBV7-3, the J call TRBJ2-1; TRBD2 matches at 8 bases. Per the germline V gene, CDR1 is SGHTA and CDR2 is FQGTGA. The CDR3 loop spans 19 amino acids. The junction had 18 bases not matched to a gene; V was cut back by 5 bases and J by 3 bases. CDR3 sequence: CASSLGRAKVKGSYNEQFF. For the CDR3, the DNA is TGTGCCAGCAGCCTCGGGAGGGCCAAGGTTAAGGGGAGCTACAATGAGCAGTTCTTC. The whole variable domain, remainder taken from reference TRBV7-3 and TRBJ2-1, is GAGVSQTPSNKVTEKGKYVELRCDPISGHTALYWYRQSLGQGPEFLIYFQGTGAADDSGLPNDRFFAVRPEGSVSTLKIQRTERGDSAVYLCASSLGRAKVKGSYNEQFFGPGTRLTVL.

The chain couples TRBV2 to TRBJ2-3; perhaps TRBD2 as D (6 bases). The CDR3 has 15 amino acids. Germline assignment: CDR1 SNHLY and CDR2 FYNNEI. The CDR3 reads CASQYQRVGGDTQYF. In DNA form, the CDR3 reads TGTGCTTCCCAGTATCAGCGGGTTGGGGGGGATACGCAGTATTTT.

The rearrangement links TRBV4-3 to TRBJ2-7, with 8 positions matching TRBD1. V was pared by 1 base and J by 2 bases, with 10 bases of the junction left unmatched. Germline CDR1 and CDR2: LGHNA and YSLEER. This CDR3 contains 17 residues. Written as DNA, the CDR3 is TGCGCCAGCAGCCAAGTTACCACAGGGGGGATCCCCTACGAGCAGTACTTC. The encoded protein is CASSQVTTGGIPYEQYF.

This clone has only a few counts. The chain couples TRBV5-1 to TRBJ1-2; unclear D gene. Germline V gives CDR1 SGHRS, CDR2 YFSETQ. This CDR3 has 15 residues. V gave up 0 bases and J gave up 4 bases, with 13 bases separating them. CDR3: CASSLVTSLGYGYTF. The CDR3 nucleotides are TGCGCCAGCAGCTTGGTAACCTCTCTAGGCTATGGCTACACCTTC.

The CDR3 nucleotides are TGCAGTGCAGGGACTCAAGAGACCCAGTACTTC. Translation gives CSAGTQETQYF. This rearrangement joins TRBV20-1 to TRBJ2-5, with a possible D match to TRBD2 (6 bases). CDR1 is DFQATT, CDR2 SNEGSKA, per germline (reference sequence). The V end lost 6 bases, the J end lost 2 bases, and 7 bases lay between the germline ends. The CDR3 is made up of 11 amino acids.

The V and J genes are TRBV15 and TRBJ2-3; no clear D. Germline V CDR1 and CDR2: LNHNV, YYDKDF (reference sequence). The CDR3 has 14 amino acids. Trimming shortened V by 1 base and J by 6 bases, and 11 bases separated the two germline ends. The CDR3 DNA sequence: TGTGCCACCAGCAGAGTTGAGCACGGGGATACGCAGTATTTT. This gives the protein CATSRVEHGDTQYF.

The rearrangement uses TRBV24-1 and TRBJ2-2; D call uncertain. The CDR3 runs to 14 residues. Deletions cut 3 bases from V and 3 bases from J, with 7 bases between. The V gene's germline CDR1 is KGHDR and CDR2 SFDVKD. CDR3 coding DNA: TGTGCCACCAGTGATAGCAGGTACACCGGGGAGCTGTTTTTT. Protein product: CATSDSRYTGELFF.

This clone was observed a single time. The chain combines TRBV20-1 with TRBJ2-5, with no clear D. The CDR3 covers 11 residues. In germline, CDR1 is DFQATT, CDR2 SNEGSKA (reference sequence). Trimming removed 0 bases at V and 5 bases at J, with 4 bases between. The CDR3 spells CSARDLETQYF. CDR3 coding DNA: TGCAGTGCTAGAGATCTGGAGACCCAGTACTTC.

The V gene is TRBV4-1, the J gene TRBJ2-5, with 10 bases identical to TRBD2. V shed 1 base and J 2 bases; nucleotides not matched to a gene: 4. The CDR3 runs 16 residues. From germline, CDR1 is MGHRA and CDR2 YSYEKL. The CDR3 nucleotides are TGCGCCAGCAGCCAAGGGGCTAGCGGGGGACAAGAGACCCAGTACTTC. Its translation: CASSQGASGGQETQYF.

The chain employs TRBV28 and TRBJ1-4; D is possibly TRBD1 (6 bases). The germline V gene encodes CDR1 MDHEN and CDR2 SYDVKM. The CDR3 consists of 16 residues. V was trimmed by 6 bases and J by 0 bases, leaving 14 bases between them. In DNA, the CDR3 is TGTGCCAGCAGAAATACAGGGCCTGCAACTAATGAAAAACTGTTTTTT. Its protein is CASRNTGPATNEKLFF.

The chain recombines TRBV7-9 with TRBJ2-2; TRBD1 matches 9 bases. Germline V gives CDR1 SEHNR, CDR2 FQNEAQ (reference sequence). The CDR3 covers 17 residues. The V segment lost 7 bases and the J segment 7 bases; nucleotides outside the gene matches: 16. The CDR3 here is CASTISIPGQGDGELFF. The CDR3 region has the DNA TGTGCCAGCACCATTTCAATACCGGGACAGGGAGACGGGGAGCTGTTTTTT.

The chain recombines TRBV18 with TRBJ2-1; 12 nucleotides match TRBD2. V dropped 2 bases and J dropped 5; count of bases not matched to a gene: 1. The germline V gene has CDR1 KGHSH and CDR2 LQKENI. The CDR3 is 15 residues long. In nucleotides, the CDR3 is TGTGCCAGCTCACCAGGACTAGCGGGGAACAATGAGCAGTTCTTC. Translated: CASSPGLAGNNEQFF.

The chain couples TRBV7-9 to TRBJ1-2; 9 nucleotides agree with TRBD1. CDR1 and CDR2 from the germline V gene are SEHNR and FQNEAQ (reference sequence). V shed 0 bases and J 7 bases; nucleotides not matched to a gene: 15. CDR3 length: 18 residues. As DNA, the CDR3 is TGTGCCAGCAGCTTAGCGCTGGTGGAGGGACAGGGTTTAAGTGGCTACACCTTC. As protein: CASSLALVEGQGLSGYTF.